The rows below give T cell receptor beta chains drawn from one sample of a study of molecular identifiers for immune sequencing clone quantification. Each CDR3 protein gets one entry after TCRdb re-called the PCR reads with MiXCR. The table has about 630,000 distinct CDR3 sequences, over 25% seen once. Material for sequencing was naive CD8+ T cells from blood, with Jurkat cell RNA spiked in. Every receptor here comes from a human donor in good health. Some libraries in this study had Jurkat cell RNA spiked in. Each CDR3 is given with its conserved first and last residue. Fields, in order: clone size, J gene, V gene, D gene, CDR3 protein, CDR3 DNA. The D gene is left open where the match is weak. A row's size may be missing; if present it is once, few, many or a size class.

>few|TRBJ2-7|TRBV4-1|.
CASSQAPVGGSYEQYF
TGCGCCAGCAGCCAGGCCCCCGTTGGGGGGTCCTACGAGCAGTACTTC
>few|TRBJ2-2|TRBV13|.
CASSLLIADTLNTGELFF
TGTGCCAGCAGTCTTCTGATTGCGGACACCCTCAACACCGGGGAGCTGTTTTTT
>many|TRBJ2-3|TRBV11-2|.
CASSFWGGPDTQYF
TGTGCCAGCAGCTTTTGGGGGGGCCCAGATACGCAGTATTTT
>many|TRBJ2-1|TRBV9|TRBD1
CASTPREGGAGNEQFF
TGTGCCAGCACCCCTCGTGAAGGGGGCGCGGGTAATGAGCAGTTCTTC
>once|TRBJ2-2|TRBV19|.
CASSVGTRSWTEELFF
TGTGCCAGTAGTGTAGGGACAAGAAGTTGGACCGAGGAGCTGTTTTTT
>.|TRBJ2-2|TRBV4-2|.
CASSQGPGGGELFF
TGTGCCAGCAGCCAAGGACCTGGCGGCGGGGAGCTGTTTTTT
>.|TRBJ2-7|TRBV19|TRBD1
CASSGTETYEQYF
TGTGCCAGCTCCGGGACAGAGACTTACGAGCAGTACTTC
>few|TRBJ1-5|TRBV10-3|.
CAISEVENQPQHF
TGTGCCATCAGTGAGGTGGAGAATCAGCCCCAGCATTTT
>.|TRBJ2-5|TRBV4-3|.
CARSQDVAPRAPSF
TGCGCCCGCAGCCAAGATGTCGCCCCCCGGGCCCCGTCCTTC
>many|TRBJ2-7|TRBV12-3/TRBV12-4|.
CASSFWPGGTPYEQYF
TGTGCCAGCAGTTTCTGGCCCGGAGGCACCCCCTACGAGCAGTACTTC
>.|TRBJ2-1|TRBV5-1|TRBD2
CASSWGLAGTNEQLF
TGCGCCAGCAGCTGGGGACTAGCGGGAACCAATGAGCAGTTATTC
>many|TRBJ1-1|TRBV9|.
CASSPLLNTEAFF
TGTGCCAGCAGCCCCCTCCTGAACACTGAAGCTTTCTTT
>few|TRBJ2-1|TRBV11-3|TRBD1
CASSFSRDRAYNEQFF
TGTGCCAGCAGCTTCTCCCGGGACAGGGCATACAATGAGCAGTTCTTC
>few|TRBJ2-7|TRBV10-3|.
CAISGREDNYEQYF
TGTGCCATCAGTGGCAGGGAGGATAACTACGAGCAGTACTTC
>few|TRBJ2-4|TRBV7-3|TRBD1
CASSLTGMAKNIQYF
TGTGCCAGCAGCTTGACAGGGATGGCCAAAAACATTCAGTACTTC
>many|TRBJ2-7|TRBV7-9|.
CASMGVAINEQYF
TGTGCCAGCATGGGGGTAGCGATCAACGAGCAGTACTTC
>once|TRBJ2-7|TRBV19|TRBD1
CASSSRTGGAYEQYF
TGTGCCAGTAGTTCCAGGACAGGGGGAGCCTACGAGCAGTACTTC
>many|TRBJ2-7|TRBV7-8|.
CASSRDGPSYEQYF
TGTGCCAGCAGCCGAGACGGCCCCTCCTACGAGCAGTACTTC
>few|TRBJ1-6|TRBV14|.
CASSQSHRADNSPLHF
TGTGCCAGCAGCCAAAGTCATAGGGCTGATAATTCACCCCTCCACTTT
>.|TRBJ2-2|TRBV11-2|.
CASTQTTGELFF
TGTGCCAGCACTCAAACCACCGGGGAGCTGTTTTTT
>many|TRBJ2-3|TRBV2|TRBD1
CASSSRTGPTDTQYF
TGTGCCAGCAGTAGCCGGACAGGGCCCACAGATACGCAGTATTTT